Below are 32 T cell receptor beta chains sequenced from a single sample in a study of response to subunit inactivated influenza vaccine. TCRdb re-called the RT-PCR reads through MiXCR, storing one row per CDR3 protein. This table holds approximately 530,000 distinct CDR3 sequences, roughly 7.9% found once. Here the sequenced sample was PBMCs from blood, taken around 2 years after vaccination. Receptors originate from a man in his fifties or sixties who received an inactivated influenza vaccine.

This clonotype was counted many times. This chain uses TRBV5-5 with TRBJ2-7; no definite D call. CDR3 size: 15 residues. Germline lookup yields CDR1 SGHKS and CDR2 YYEKEE (reference sequence). Trimming stripped 3 bases from V and 2 bases from J, with 15 bases between. The CDR3 loop reads CASSSKLPPTYEQYF. In nucleotides, the CDR3 is TGTGCCAGCAGCTCAAAACTACCCCCTACCTACGAGCAGTACTTC.

This clonotype was counted a few times. Relative to the germline gene, one junction end is altered; a read error may explain this. The chain carries TRBV7-2 and TRBJ2-2; 11 bases match TRBD2. This CDR3 is 15 amino acids long. Per the germline V gene, CDR1 is SGHTA and CDR2 is FQGNSA. The CDR3: CASSLAGGKSGELFF. CDR3 DNA: TGTGCCAGCAGCCTAGCGGGGGGAAAATCCGGGGAGCTGTTTTTT.

There are a few counts of this clonotype. The genes are TRBV27 and TRBJ2-3; the match to TRBD2 covers 8 bases. V lost 5 bases and J lost 5; bases outside the gene matches: 9. The CDR3 length is 15 residues. The germline V gene has CDR1 MNHEY and CDR2 SMNVEV (reference sequence). CDR3 in amino acids: CASSPYGGAKDTQYF. DNA of the CDR3: TGTGCCAGCAGTCCGTACGGGGGGGCTAAAGATACGCAGTATTTT.

Ten or more counts support this clonotype. The rearrangement joins TRBV5-1 to TRBJ2-1; no reliable D call. V was cut by 3 bases and J by 0 bases, with 10 bases left in between. The length of the CDR3 is 15 residues. The V gene's germline CDR1 is SGHRS and CDR2 YFSETQ. CDR3 nucleotide sequence: TGCGCCAGCAGCTCGACGACCGGCTCCTACAATGAGCAGTTCTTC. The encoded protein is CASSSTTGSYNEQFF.

This clonotype was counted many times. The chain carries TRBV7-8 and TRBJ2-3; D unclear. V shed 1 base and J shed 1 base, with 6 bases lying between them. This CDR3 has 14 residues. Germline CDR1 and CDR2: SGHVS and FQNEAQ. The CDR3 spells CASSLVPGTDTQYF. For the CDR3, the DNA is TGTGCCAGCAGCTTAGTCCCCGGCACAGATACGCAGTATTTT. The variable domain in full, completed from reference TRBV7-8 and TRBJ2-3, reads GAGVSQSPRYKVAKRGQDVALRCDPISGHVSLFWYQQALGQGPEFLTYFQNEAQLDKSGLPSDRFFAERPEGSVSTLKIQRTQQEDSAVYLCASSLVPGTDTQYFGPGTRLTVL.

The chain joins TRBV25-1 to TRBJ1-6, with 9 bases lining up with TRBD1. The CDR3 runs to 14 residues. The V and J ends lost 5 bases and 10 bases, in that order; junction bases with no gene match: 6. Germline V gene lookup returns CDR1 MGHDK and CDR2 SYGVNS. The CDR3 bases are TGTGCCAGCAGTAAGAGACAGGGGGGATCACCCCTCCACTTT. It yields the protein CASSKRQGGSPLHF.

The chain combines TRBV24-1 with TRBJ2-5; weak D call: TRBD1 (7 bases). The V gene lost 0 bases and the J gene lost 3 bases, with 10 bases spanning the gap. The V gene's germline CDR1 is KGHDR and CDR2 SFDVKD. The CDR3 spans 15 residues. This CDR3 is CATSDLGGGKETQYF. CDR3 bases: TGTGCCACCAGTGATTTGGGAGGGGGCAAAGAGACCCAGTACTTC.

Ten or more counts support this clonotype. The CDR3 nucleotides read TGTGCCAGCAGTGGGGGGCAATACAATGAGCAGTTCTTC. The encoded protein is CASSGGQYNEQFF. This chain connects TRBV6-6 to TRBJ2-1; D tentatively reads TRBD1 or TRBD2 (6 bases each). Trimming shortened V by 5 bases and J by 4 bases, and 9 bases separated the two germline ends. CDR1 and CDR2 (germline): MNHNY, SVGAGI (reference sequence). There are 13 residues in the CDR3.

This clonotype was observed a few times. J is TRBJ2-1 and V is TRBV4-3; D is possibly TRBD1 (5 bases). The V gene lost 4 bases and the J gene lost 3 bases, with 13 bases spanning the gap. In germline, CDR1 is LGHNA, CDR2 YSLEER. The CDR3 is 15 residues long. CDR3 nucleotide sequence: TGCGCCAGCAGCCCGACTCAGGGTCTCTACAATGAGCAGTTCTTC. Translation gives CASSPTQGLYNEQFF.

This clonotype was seen only a few times. V and J are TRBV5-1 and TRBJ2-1; 9 bases map to TRBD2. Germline CDR1 is SGHRS and CDR2 is YFSETQ. The CDR3 extends over 18 amino acids. V was pared by 1 base and J by 4 bases, with 12 bases of the junction left unmatched. The CDR3, as DNA: TGCGCCAGCAGCTTGAAGGGCGGGAGGGCCGATCATTACAATGAGCAGTTCTTC. Its protein product is CASSLKGGRADHYNEQFF.

This clonotype was found many times. This rearrangement joins TRBV12-3 or TRBV12-4 to TRBJ2-1; maybe TRBD2 (6 bases). The CDR3 length is 16 residues. V lost 5 bases and J lost 6, with 20 bases in between. CDR3 in amino acids: CASSPTIAVVGNEQFF. The CDR3 nucleotides are TGTGCCAGCAGTCCCACCATAGCGGTTGTTGGCAATGAGCAGTTCTTC.

This clonotype was counted many times. V is TRBV29-1 and J is TRBJ2-7; D might be TRBD1 (5 bases). Germline V gene sequence: CDR1 SQVTM, CDR2 ANQGSEA. V was shortened by 0 bases and J by 4 bases, with 10 bases between the two germline ends. This CDR3 is 13 amino acids long. This CDR3 reads CSVEDPGSYEQYF. For the CDR3, the DNA is TGCAGCGTTGAAGATCCAGGGTCGTACGAGCAGTACTTC.

In this sample, this clonotype turned up many times. V gene TRBV6-1 combines with J gene TRBJ2-3; the D gene could be TRBD1 or TRBD2 (5 bases each). The CDR3 is made up of 16 amino acids. Trimming took off 6 bases at V and 3 bases at J, with 19 bases between the two ends. CDR1 MNHNS and CDR2 SASEGT come from the germline V gene. In DNA form, the CDR3 reads TGTGCCAGCAGGTGGGACGGGGTTGGCGGAACAGATACGCAGTATTTT. Encoded protein: CASRWDGVGGTDTQYF.

This clonotype was seen a handful of times. The chain links TRBV20-1 to TRBJ2-1; TRBD2 aligns across 9 bases. Looked up from germline, CDR1 is DFQATT and CDR2 is SNEGSKA (reference sequence). J was trimmed by 8 bases and V by 4 bases; bases with no gene match: 9. The CDR3 totals 14 residues. The CDR3 sequence: CSAIGGRGDDEQFF. The CDR3 nucleotides read TGCAGTGCTATAGGCGGGAGGGGAGACGATGAGCAGTTCTTC.

This clonotype appeared many times. The gene calls are TRBV2 and TRBJ2-3; TRBD2 is a possible D gene (5 bases). Germline values: CDR1 SNHLY, CDR2 FYNNEI. Trimming removed 7 bases at V and 3 bases at J, with 14 bases between. The CDR3 has 14 amino acids. The CDR3 nucleotides read TGTGCCAGCACCTGGGTAGCGTCGACAGATACGCAGTATTTT. It codes for CASTWVASTDTQYF.

The chain carries TRBV12-3 or TRBV12-4 and TRBJ1-3; TRBD1 might be the D (5 bases). CDR3 length: 13 amino acids. The V and J ends lost 8 bases and 0 bases respectively, with 8 bases between them. As DNA, the CDR3 is TGTGCCAGCGGGGACTTCTCTGGAAACACCATATATTTT. It translates to CASGDFSGNTIYF.

Details on this clonotype: Since a much larger clone is just one base distant, this may be a read error. This likely comes from a read error, as the CDR3 has no conserved phenylalanine or tryptophan at its end. This rearrangement joins TRBV27 to TRBJ2-5, with TRBD2 matching over 9 bases. The V gene end was trimmed by 2 bases and the J gene end by 5 bases; junction bases not matched to a gene: 6. CDR1 and CDR2 (germline): MNHEY, SMNVEV (reference sequence). The CDR3 has 15 amino acids. CDR3 sequence: CASSLGTSLLETQYS. The CDR3 bases are TGTGCCAGCAGTTTAGGGACTAGCTTGTTGGAGACCCAGTACTCC.

This clonotype was seen many times. The chain combines TRBV5-1 with TRBJ2-5, with TRBD1 matching 9 bases. Trimming took 4 bases from V and 4 from J; bases not matched to a gene: 5. Germline assignment: CDR1 SGHRS and CDR2 YFSETQ. CDR3 length: 14 amino acids. The CDR3 sequence: CASSTRTGAETQYF. CDR3 bases: TGCGCCAGCAGCACCCGGACAGGGGCAGAGACCCAGTACTTC.

This clonotype was observed many times. This chain joins TRBV10-3 and TRBJ2-5; perhaps TRBD2 as D (5 bases). V lost 6 bases and J 5 bases, leaving 13 bases between the germline ends. Germline V gene sequence: CDR1 ENHRY, CDR2 SYGVKD. The CDR3 sequence is 13 residues long. The CDR3 coding sequence is TGTGCCATCAGACGAGGGTTGGGGGAGACCCAGTACTTC. It codes for CAIRRGLGETQYF.

This clonotype has a handful of counts. The chain combines TRBV28 with TRBJ2-5, with TRBD2 identical over 13 bases. CDR1 is MDHEN, CDR2 SYDVKM, per germline. CDR3 length: 15 residues. The ends lost 8 bases at V and 4 bases at J; junction bases unmatched: 7. The CDR3 DNA reads TGTGCCAGCCGACCGGGACTAGCGGGAACAGAGACCCAGTACTTC. This encodes CASRPGLAGTETQYF.

Comments on this clonotype: This may be a read error, as it is one base from a much larger clone. This chain uses TRBV5-8 with TRBJ2-3; 8 nucleotides line up with TRBD2. The junction had 2 bases not matched to a gene; V was cut back by 4 bases and J by 4 bases. Per the germline V gene, CDR1 is SGHTS and CDR2 is YDEGEE. The CDR3 is 13 amino acids. Here the CDR3 reads CASSPGGADTQYF. CDR3 sequence (DNA): TGTGCCAGCAGCCCCGGGGGGGCAGATACGCAGTATTTT. The whole variable domain, remainder taken from reference TRBV5-8 and TRBJ2-3, is EAGVTQSPTHLIKTRGQQATLRCSPISGHTSVYWYQQALGLGLQFLLWYDEGEERNRGNFPPRFSGRQFPNYSSELNVNALELEDSALYLCASSPGGADTQYFGPGTRLTVL.

This clonotype came up a few times. The chain has TRBV7-2 and TRBJ2-7; D is undetermined. Germline-derived CDR1 and CDR2 are SGHTA and FQGNSA. V was shortened by 5 bases and J by 1 base, with 15 bases between the two germline ends. The CDR3 runs 15 residues. The CDR3 nucleotides are TGTGCCAGCAGCCCAAATTGGGTCCGTTCCTACGAGCAGTACTTC. Protein product: CASSPNWVRSYEQYF.

This clonotype was seen many times. V and J are TRBV7-2 and TRBJ2-1; D may be TRBD2 (5 bases). CDR3 length: 15 amino acids. Germline lookup yields CDR1 SGHTA and CDR2 FQGNSA. V gave up 4 bases and J gave up 2 bases, with 12 bases separating them. CDR3 sequence: CASSSTSSTYNEQFF. In nucleotides, the CDR3 is TGTGCCAGCAGCTCAACTAGTTCGACCTACAATGAGCAGTTCTTC.

This clonotype has just a few counts. This chain connects TRBV29-1 to TRBJ1-5; D unresolved. Germline CDR1 SQVTM, CDR2 ANQGSEA. V lost 7 bases, J lost 3 bases, and 16 bases lay in between. The CDR3 runs to 14 residues. This CDR3 is CSGKLPGDNQPQHF. The CDR3 DNA is TGCAGCGGGAAATTGCCCGGCGACAATCAGCCCCAGCATTTT. Based on the CDR3 plus reference TRBV29-1 and TRBJ1-5, the full variable domain is SAVISQKPSRDICQRGTSLTIQCQVDSQVTMMFWYRQQPGQSLTLIATANQGSEATYESGFVIDKFPISRPNLTFSTLTVSNMSPEDSSIYLCSGKLPGDNQPQHFGDGTRLSIL.

V is TRBV5-1 and J is TRBJ2-3, with D tentatively TRBD2 (6 bases). There are 14 residues in the CDR3. V lost 1 base, J lost 5 bases, and 11 bases lay in between. Germline V lookup: CDR1 SGHRS, CDR2 YFSETQ. The CDR3 loop is CASSLNTGEDTQYF. CDR3 nucleotide sequence: TGCGCCAGCAGCTTGAATACGGGGGAAGATACGCAGTATTTT. The entire variable domain, with the rest obtained from reference TRBV5-1 and TRBJ2-3, is as follows: KAGVTQTPRYLIKTRGQQVTLSCSPISGHRSVSWYQQTPGQGLQFLFEYFSETQRNKGNFPGRFSGRQFSNSRSEMNVSTLELGDSALYLCASSLNTGEDTQYFGPGTRLTVL.

The sample holds many counts of this clonotype. The rearrangement links TRBV5-1 to TRBJ2-2; 11 bases agree with TRBD1. Trimming removed 4 bases from V and 6 bases from J; junction bases left unmatched: 8. CDR3 length: 16 residues. Germline CDR1 SGHRS, CDR2 YFSETQ. CDR3 DNA: TGCGCCAGCAGCCTTGCCGGGACAGGGGGTTCCGGGGAGCTGTTTTTT. The encoded protein is CASSLAGTGGSGELFF.

This sequence joins TRBV19 and TRBJ2-3; perhaps TRBD1 as D (6 bases). Per germline, CDR1 LNHDA and CDR2 SQIVND (reference sequence). The CDR3 contains 16 residues. V lost 3 bases and J lost 2, with 15 bases in between. CDR3 in amino acids: CASSIPGQRLTDTQYF. As DNA, the CDR3 is TGTGCCAGTAGTATCCCAGGACAGCGTCTCACAGATACGCAGTATTTT.

The chain links TRBV2 to TRBJ2-2, with D possibly matching TRBD2 (6 bases). CDR3 length equals 15 residues. Germline V gives CDR1 SNHLY, CDR2 FYNNEI. Trimming removed 7 bases at V and 0 bases at J, with 12 bases between. For the CDR3, the DNA is TGTGCCAGCAAGATAAGCGGGCCGAACACCGGGGAGCTGTTTTTT. This sequence encodes CASKISGPNTGELFF.

This clonotype was seen a few times. V and J are TRBV6-5 and TRBJ2-7; 9 bases align to TRBD1. The germline V gene has CDR1 MNHEY and CDR2 SVGAGI. With 2 bases clipped from V and 7 bases from J, the junction kept 9 bases outside the gene matches. This CDR3 is built from 15 residues. The CDR3 region has the DNA TGTGCCAGCAGTTACCCCGGGACAGGGTCAGAAGAGCAGTACTTC. Amino acids: CASSYPGTGSEEQYF.

The gene calls are TRBV2 and TRBJ2-7, with 9 bases identical to TRBD2. The CDR3 loop spans 13 amino acids. The J segment lost 3 bases and the V segment lost 7 bases, leaving 4 bases of the junction unmatched. The germline CDR1 and CDR2 sequences are SNHLY and FYNNEI. CDR3 protein: CASKAGGFYEQYF. The CDR3 DNA reads as TGTGCCAGCAAAGCGGGGGGCTTCTACGAGCAGTACTTC.

The table lists this clonotype with a few counts. The chain links TRBV7-9 to TRBJ2-5; 10 bases fit TRBD1. Trimming at V came to 5 bases and at J to 5 bases, leaving 8 bases not matched to a gene. Germline CDR1 SEHNR, CDR2 FQNEAQ (reference sequence). This CDR3 has 15 amino acids. For the CDR3, the DNA is TGTGCCAGCAGCCAGCGGGACAGGGGAATGGAGACCCAGTACTTC. Amino acids: CASSQRDRGMETQYF.

Comment on this clonotype: This may come from a read error, since a much larger clone is one base off. V and J are TRBV15 and TRBJ1-5; possible D gene TRBD1, 5 bases. CDR3 length: 13 amino acids. CDR1 and CDR2 from the germline V gene are LNHNV and YYDKDF (reference sequence). The CDR3 here is CTTSRGKQGPQHF. The CDR3 bases are TGTACCACCAGCAGAGGAAAGCAGGGGCCCCAGCATTTT.